Each of the 25 T cell receptor beta chains below was sequenced from the same sample in a study of T cell changes during pregnancy in multiple sclerosis. The protocol was immunoSEQ multiplex PCR, while the TCRdb copy is restricted to in-frame clones and leaves out a portion. The sample has just over 20,000 clones, 70% to 90% seen once. The sequenced sample was CD8+ T cells from peripheral blood mononuclear cells, obtained in the second trimester of pregnancy. The receptors were gathered from a female donor in good health, enrolled as a control in a pregnancy study.

The chain joins TRBV15 to TRBJ2-1, with 12 bases matching TRBD2. CDR1 is LNHNV and CDR2 is YYDKDF in the germline V gene (reference sequence). There are 15 residues in the CDR3. V dropped 5 bases and J dropped 8; count of bases not matched to a gene: 7. CDR3 bases: TGTGCCACCAGCCCACCTAGCGGGGGGGCCTATGAGCAGTTCTTC. Translated: CATSPPSGGAYEQFF.

This chain uses TRBV7-6 with TRBJ1-5, with 7 bases aligning to TRBD1. The CDR3 sequence is 16 residues long. V lost 3 bases and J lost 0; bases outside the gene matches: 5. Germline V CDR1 and CDR2: SGHVS, FNYEAQ. The CDR3 sequence: CASSLGQTHSNQPQHF. CDR3 nucleotides: TGTGCCAGCAGCTTGGGACAGACCCATAGCAATCAGCCCCAGCATTTT.

This chain links TRBV27 with TRBJ1-1; a weak D match, TRBD1 (6 bases). This CDR3 is built from 13 residues. Deletions cut 5 bases from V and 3 bases from J, with 10 bases between. The germline V gene encodes CDR1 MNHEY and CDR2 SMNVEV (reference sequence). CDR3 DNA: TGTGCCAGCAGTGAGGGGGTCCACACTGAAGCTTTCTTT. This codes for CASSEGVHTEAFF.

V is TRBV19 and J is TRBJ2-5; 9 bases map to TRBD2. The ends lost 8 bases at V and 3 bases at J; junction bases unmatched: 7. This CDR3 has 14 amino acids. Germline V CDR1 and CDR2: LNHDA, SQIVND (reference sequence). The CDR3 nucleotides read TGTGCCAGTCGAAAGACTAGCGGTGAAGAGACCCAGTACTTC. Translating it yields CASRKTSGEETQYF.

In its sample, this clone was seen once. CDR3: CASSLGGQDNYGYTF. The CDR3 coding sequence is TGTGCCAGCAGTCTGGGAGGACAGGATAACTATGGCTACACCTTC. J is TRBJ1-2 and V is TRBV2; TRBD1 agrees at 7 bases. The length of the CDR3 is 15 residues. The V gene end was trimmed by 5 bases and the J gene end by 1 base; junction bases not matched to a gene: 7. Germline V gives CDR1 SNHLY, CDR2 FYNNEI.

The CDR3 DNA reads TGTGCCAGTAGTAGCGGGGGCCAGCAGAGCTATGGCTACACCTTC. It yields the protein CASSSGGQQSYGYTF. This sequence joins TRBV19 and TRBJ1-2, with D perhaps matching TRBD1 (6 bases). V was shortened by 4 bases and J by 4 bases, with 16 bases between the two germline ends. Germline V lookup: CDR1 LNHDA, CDR2 SQIVND (reference sequence). The CDR3 runs 15 residues. Full variable domain (outside the CDR3, taken from reference TRBV19 and TRBJ1-2): DGGITQSPKYLFRKEGQNVTLSCEQNLNHDAMYWYRQDPGQGLRLIYYSQIVNDFQKGDIAEGYSVSREKKESFPLTVTSAQKNPTAFYLCASSSGGQQSYGYTFGSGTRLTVV.

With regard to this clone: In the same sample, other DNA sequences code for this CDR3. The rearrangement joins TRBV6-1 to TRBJ2-1; 10 bases match TRBD2. The CDR3 covers 15 residues. The V gene's germline CDR1 is MNHNS and CDR2 SASEGT. Trimming cost V 2 bases and J 3 bases; bases outside gene matches: 1. CDR3 nucleotides: TGTGCCAGCAGTGAATTAGCGGGGGGCTACAATGAGCAGTTCTTC. Encoded protein: CASSELAGGYNEQFF.

This chain connects TRBV19 to TRBJ1-2, with unresolved D. This CDR3 has 15 residues. CDR1 is LNHDA, CDR2 SQIVND, per germline (reference sequence). The V and J ends lost 0 bases and 3 bases respectively, with 11 bases between them. The CDR3 DNA reads TGTGCCAGTAGTATAGATTTGGAAGAGGACTATGGCTACACCTTC. This sequence encodes CASSIDLEEDYGYTF.

In this sample, this clone turned up once. DNA of the CDR3: TGCAGCGTTGAGGGGACTAGCGGGAGCTCCTACGAGCAGTACTTC. As protein: CSVEGTSGSSYEQYF. The V and J genes are TRBV29-1 and TRBJ2-7; 14 bases are a match to TRBD2. The V segment lost 3 bases and the J segment 0 bases; nucleotides outside the gene matches: 1. The CDR3 spans 15 residues. Germline CDR1 and CDR2: SQVTM and ANQGSEA.

V gene TRBV6-5 combines with J gene TRBJ1-5; D is uncertain. This CDR3 spans 13 amino acids. V lost 2 bases and J 7 bases, leaving 9 bases between the germline ends. Germline V gene sequence: CDR1 MNHEY, CDR2 SVGAGI. CDR3 sequence: CASSYTGRQPQHF. In nucleotides, the CDR3 is TGTGCCAGCAGTTACACGGGGAGGCAGCCCCAGCATTTT.

The V and J genes are TRBV19 and TRBJ1-1; D not resolved. CDR1 is LNHDA and CDR2 is SQIVND in the germline V gene (reference sequence). The length of the CDR3 is 16 residues. Trimming took 3 bases from V and 0 from J, leaving 14 bases between them. CDR3 in amino acids: CASSIGLAGLNTEAFF. As DNA, the CDR3 is TGTGCCAGTAGTATTGGGCTGGCGGGATTGAACACTGAAGCTTTCTTT.

The V and J genes are TRBV29-1 and TRBJ2-5, with D possibly TRBD1 on 5 matching bases. Germline V lookup: CDR1 SQVTM, CDR2 ANQGSEA. CDR3 size: 17 residues. Trimming left V 1 base short and J 4 bases short, with 22 bases between. The CDR3 protein is CSVEVRKARFQGETQYF. CDR3 coding DNA: TGCAGCGTTGAAGTCAGGAAGGCCCGATTTCAGGGAGAGACCCAGTACTTC.

The rearrangement uses TRBV27 and TRBJ2-7; tentative D call: TRBD1 (6 bases). The CDR3 extends over 14 amino acids. The germline V gene has CDR1 MNHEY and CDR2 SMNVEV (reference sequence). V lost 6 bases, J lost 2 bases, and 14 bases lay in between. The CDR3 DNA is TGTGCCAGCAGACACTGGGACAAGGCCTACGAGCAGTACTTC. As protein: CASRHWDKAYEQYF.

The gene calls are TRBV25-1 and TRBJ2-5; possibly TRBD2 for D (6 bases). The germline V gene encodes CDR1 MGHDK and CDR2 SYGVNS. The germline V and J ends were trimmed by 8 bases and 4 bases, with 14 bases remaining between them. The CDR3 loop spans 13 amino acids. DNA for the CDR3: TGTGCCAGCGGACACGGGGGACCAGAGACCCAGTACTTC. Protein: CASGHGGPETQYF.

The V gene is TRBV9, the J gene TRBJ2-3; 12 positions match TRBD2. The trim removed 4 bases at V and 1 base at J, leaving 7 bases unmatched. The germline gives CDR1 SGDLS, CDR2 YYNGEE. The CDR3 is made up of 17 amino acids. CDR3 coding DNA: TGTGCCAGCAGCCCCCGCCTAGCGGGAGGGGGCACAGATACGCAGTATTTT. It is translated as CASSPRLAGGGTDTQYF.

The gene calls are TRBV6-1 and TRBJ2-1, with 7 bases matching TRBD2. The CDR3 spans 15 residues. Germline V lookup: CDR1 MNHNS, CDR2 SASEGT. V was clipped by 7 bases and J by 3 bases; unmatched bases: 9. The CDR3 DNA is TGTGCCAGCACCCGATGGGCGGGGGACTACAATGAGCAGTTCTTC. It translates to CASTRWAGDYNEQFF.

The rearrangement joins TRBV6-5 to TRBJ1-1; no reliable D call. This CDR3 region has 14 residues. V was cut by 5 bases and J by 4 bases, with 14 bases left in between. Germline CDR1 is MNHEY and CDR2 is SVGAGI. The CDR3 is CASSPPGVGTEAFF. The DNA for the CDR3 is TGTGCCAGCAGTCCCCCAGGTGTTGGCACTGAAGCTTTCTTT.

The chain couples TRBV27 to TRBJ2-2, with 10 bases aligning to TRBD1. Trimming at V came to 7 bases and at J to 7 bases, leaving 9 bases not matched to a gene. CDR3 length: 15 residues. Germline V lookup: CDR1 MNHEY, CDR2 SMNVEV (reference sequence). Here the CDR3 reads CASTLGQGSFGELFF. CDR3 nucleotides: TGTGCCAGCACCTTGGGACAGGGGTCGTTCGGGGAGCTGTTTTTT.

This chain links TRBV30 with TRBJ2-5; 12 bases align to TRBD1. CDR3 length equals 17 residues. Germline V gene sequence: CDR1 GTSNPN, CDR2 SVGIG (reference sequence). Trimming removed 1 base from V and 5 bases from J; junction bases left unmatched: 11. CDR3 in amino acids: CAWSGTPGGQGAETQYF. The CDR3 bases are TGTGCCTGGAGTGGTACGCCCGGGGGACAGGGGGCGGAGACCCAGTACTTC.

This chain links TRBV6-6 with TRBJ1-5, with unresolved D. Germline-derived CDR1 and CDR2 are MNHNY and SVGAGI (reference sequence). The CDR3 covers 15 residues. V was pared by 0 bases and J by 3 bases, with 9 bases between. The CDR3 DNA sequence: TGTGCCAGCAGTTACTCGTCAGAAAACAATCAGCCCCAGCATTTT. Its translation is CASSYSSENNQPQHF.

This chain connects TRBV19 to TRBJ1-1; D unresolved. Trimming left V 1 base short and J 10 bases short, with 13 bases between. CDR1 is LNHDA and CDR2 is SQIVND in the germline V gene (reference sequence). The CDR3 has 13 amino acids. The CDR3 loop is CASSIAPRDAAFF. The CDR3 DNA is TGTGCCAGTAGTATAGCCCCCCGGGATGCAGCTTTCTTT.

Notes on this clone: The conserved phenylalanine or tryptophan is not found at the CDR3 terminus, so this likely reflects a read error. The chain couples TRBV30 to TRBJ2-7, with 9 positions matching TRBD1. The CDR3 loop spans 13 amino acids. The J segment lost 2 bases and the V segment lost 4 bases, leaving 3 bases of the junction unmatched. The germline V gene encodes CDR1 GTSNPN and CDR2 SVGIG (reference sequence). The DNA for the CDR3 is TGTGCCTGGACGTGGACAGGGGCCTACGAGCAGTACCTC. Protein sequence: CAWTWTGAYEQYL.

The rearrangement joins TRBV7-6 to TRBJ1-1, with a tentative D call TRBD1 (5 bases). With 8 bases removed from V and 4 bases from J, the gap between germline ends came to 14 bases. This CDR3 has 13 residues. Germline V gene sequence: CDR1 SGHVS, CDR2 FNYEAQ. CDR3: CASSENGATEAFF. The CDR3, as DNA: TGTGCCAGCTCCGAAAATGGGGCCACTGAAGCTTTCTTT.

The chain employs TRBV7-8 and TRBJ1-2, with 8 bases fitting TRBD1. The V and J ends lost 2 bases and 4 bases, in that order; junction bases with no gene match: 6. From germline, CDR1 is SGHVS and CDR2 FQNEAQ. The CDR3 runs 15 residues. CDR3 protein: CASSLSGGEIYGYTF. The CDR3 DNA reads TGTGCCAGCAGCTTATCAGGGGGCGAAATCTATGGCTACACCTTC.

This clone was found once. The CDR3 spells CASSQLGGQADKLFF. In DNA, the CDR3 is TGTGCCAGCAGTCAATTGGGCGGACAGGCAGACAAACTGTTTTTT. The genes are TRBV6-1 and TRBJ1-4; the match to TRBD1 covers 7 bases. CDR1 is MNHNS, CDR2 SASEGT, per germline. Trimming at V came to 5 bases and at J to 11 bases, leaving 14 bases not matched to a gene. This CDR3 region has 15 residues.